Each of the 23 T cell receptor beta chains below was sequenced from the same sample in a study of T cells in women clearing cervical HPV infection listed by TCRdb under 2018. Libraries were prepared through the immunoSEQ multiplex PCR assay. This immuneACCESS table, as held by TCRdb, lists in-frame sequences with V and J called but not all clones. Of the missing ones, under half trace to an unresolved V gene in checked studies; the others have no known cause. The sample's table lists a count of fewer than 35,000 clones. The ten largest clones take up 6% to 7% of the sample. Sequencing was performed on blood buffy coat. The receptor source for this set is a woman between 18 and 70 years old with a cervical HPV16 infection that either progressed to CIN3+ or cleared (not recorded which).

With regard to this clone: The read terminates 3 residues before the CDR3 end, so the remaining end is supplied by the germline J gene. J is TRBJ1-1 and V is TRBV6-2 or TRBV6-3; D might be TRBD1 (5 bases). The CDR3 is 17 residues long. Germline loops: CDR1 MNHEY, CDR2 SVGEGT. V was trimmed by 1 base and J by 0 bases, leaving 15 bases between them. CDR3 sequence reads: CASSYYRHEEMNTEAFF. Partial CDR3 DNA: TGTGCCAGCAGTTACTACAGGCACGAAGAAATGAACACTGAA.

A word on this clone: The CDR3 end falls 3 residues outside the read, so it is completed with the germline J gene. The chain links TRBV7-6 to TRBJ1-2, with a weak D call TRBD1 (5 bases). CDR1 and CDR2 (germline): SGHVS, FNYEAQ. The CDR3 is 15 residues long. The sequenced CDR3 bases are TGTGCCAGCAGCTTAGCCGGACTAGCGGGGGGAGAC. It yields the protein CASSLAGLAGGD. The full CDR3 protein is CASSLAGLAGGDYTF.

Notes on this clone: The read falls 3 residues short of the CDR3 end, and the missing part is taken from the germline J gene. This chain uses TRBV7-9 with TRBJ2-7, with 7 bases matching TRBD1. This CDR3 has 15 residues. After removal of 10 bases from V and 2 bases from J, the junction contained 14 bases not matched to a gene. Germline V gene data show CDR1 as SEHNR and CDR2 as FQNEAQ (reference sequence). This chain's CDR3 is CAIARDSLGAYEQYF. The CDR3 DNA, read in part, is TGTGCCATCGCCCGGGACAGCCTTGGGGCCTACGAG.

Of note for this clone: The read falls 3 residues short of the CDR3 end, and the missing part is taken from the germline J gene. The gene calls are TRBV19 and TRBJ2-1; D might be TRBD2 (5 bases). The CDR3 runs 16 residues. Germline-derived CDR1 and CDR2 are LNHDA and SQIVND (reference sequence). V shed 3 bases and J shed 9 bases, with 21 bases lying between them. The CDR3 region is CASSIGSSAPRGEQFF. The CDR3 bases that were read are TGTGCCAGTAGTATCGGTTCGAGCGCCCCCCGGGGTGAG.

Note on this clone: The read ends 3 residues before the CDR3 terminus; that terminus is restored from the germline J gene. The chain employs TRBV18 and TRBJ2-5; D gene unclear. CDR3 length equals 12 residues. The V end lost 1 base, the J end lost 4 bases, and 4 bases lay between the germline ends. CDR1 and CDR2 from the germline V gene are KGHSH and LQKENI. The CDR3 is CASSPQAETQYF. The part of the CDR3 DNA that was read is TGTGCCAGCTCACCACAGGCAGAGACC.

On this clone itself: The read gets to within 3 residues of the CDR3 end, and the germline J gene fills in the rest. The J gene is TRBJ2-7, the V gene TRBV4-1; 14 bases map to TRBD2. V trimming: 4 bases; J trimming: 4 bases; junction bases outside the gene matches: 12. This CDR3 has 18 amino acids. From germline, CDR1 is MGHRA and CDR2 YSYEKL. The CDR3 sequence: CASSLTDIGTSGGYEQYF. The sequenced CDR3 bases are TGCGCCAGCAGCCTAACCGACATAGGGACTAGCGGGGGTTACGAG.

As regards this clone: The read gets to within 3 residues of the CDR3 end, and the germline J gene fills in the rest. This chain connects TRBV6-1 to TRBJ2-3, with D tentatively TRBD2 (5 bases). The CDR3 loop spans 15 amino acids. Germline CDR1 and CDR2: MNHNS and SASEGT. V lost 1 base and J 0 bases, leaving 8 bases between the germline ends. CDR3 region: CASSEVRGSTDTQYF. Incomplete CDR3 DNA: TGTGCCAGCAGTGAAGTACGCGGGAGCACAGATACG.

The CDR3 sequence: CASSDSVAGEVNEQFF. The CDR3 bases that were read are TGTGCCAGCAGTGATTCCGTAGCGGGGGAAGTCAATGAG. The J gene is TRBJ2-1, the V gene TRBV6-4; 9 nucleotides line up with TRBD2. Read sequence stops 3 residues before the CDR3 end, and the germline J gene provides the missing end. V trimming: 3 bases; J trimming: 6 bases; junction bases outside the gene matches: 9. Germline CDR1 is MRHNA and CDR2 is SNTAGT. The CDR3 consists of 16 residues.

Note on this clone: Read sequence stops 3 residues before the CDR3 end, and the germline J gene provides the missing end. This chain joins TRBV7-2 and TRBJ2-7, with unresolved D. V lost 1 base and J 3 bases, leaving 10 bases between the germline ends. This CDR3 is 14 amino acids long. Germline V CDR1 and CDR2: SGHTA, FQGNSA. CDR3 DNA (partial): TGTGCCAGCAGCTTAGAGAACCAGGACTACGAG. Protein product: CASSLENQDYE. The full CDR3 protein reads CASSLENQDYEQYF. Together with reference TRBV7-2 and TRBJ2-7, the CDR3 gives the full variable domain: GAGVSQSPSNKVTEKGKDVELRCDPISGHTALYWYRQSLGQGLEFLIYFQGNSAPDKSGLPSDRFSAERTGGSVSTLTIQRTQQEDSAVYLCASSLENQDYEQYFGPGTRLTVT.

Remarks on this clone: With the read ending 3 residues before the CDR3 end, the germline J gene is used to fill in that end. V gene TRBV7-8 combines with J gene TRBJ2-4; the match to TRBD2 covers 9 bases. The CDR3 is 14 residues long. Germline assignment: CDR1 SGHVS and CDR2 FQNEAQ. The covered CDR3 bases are TGTGCCAGCAGCGCCCAGGGCGGGGGGGAGACT. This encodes CASSAQGGGET. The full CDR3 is CASSAQGGGETQYF.

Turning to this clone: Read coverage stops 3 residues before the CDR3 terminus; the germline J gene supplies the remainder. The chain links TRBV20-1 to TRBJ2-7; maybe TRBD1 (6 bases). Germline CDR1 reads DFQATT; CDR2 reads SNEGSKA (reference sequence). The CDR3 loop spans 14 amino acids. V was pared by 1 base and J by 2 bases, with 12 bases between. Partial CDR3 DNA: TGCAGTGCTAGAGCGGGGCAGGGGACCTACGAG. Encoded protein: CSARAGQGTYE. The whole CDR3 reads CSARAGQGTYEQYF.

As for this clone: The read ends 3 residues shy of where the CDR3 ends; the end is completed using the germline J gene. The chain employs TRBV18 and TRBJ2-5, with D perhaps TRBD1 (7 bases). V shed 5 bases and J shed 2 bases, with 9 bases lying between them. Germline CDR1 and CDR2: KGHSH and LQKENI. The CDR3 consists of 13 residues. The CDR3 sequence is CASSAGQQETQYF. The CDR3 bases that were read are TGTGCCAGCTCAGCGGGACAGCAAGAGACC.

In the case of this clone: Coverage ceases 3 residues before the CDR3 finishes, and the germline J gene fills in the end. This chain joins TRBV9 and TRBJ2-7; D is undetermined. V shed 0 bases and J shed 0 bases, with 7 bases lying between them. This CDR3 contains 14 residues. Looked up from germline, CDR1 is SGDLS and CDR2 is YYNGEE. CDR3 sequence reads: CASSVGQSSYEQYF. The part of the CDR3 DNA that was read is TGTGCCAGCAGCGTAGGCCAGTCCTCCTACGAG.

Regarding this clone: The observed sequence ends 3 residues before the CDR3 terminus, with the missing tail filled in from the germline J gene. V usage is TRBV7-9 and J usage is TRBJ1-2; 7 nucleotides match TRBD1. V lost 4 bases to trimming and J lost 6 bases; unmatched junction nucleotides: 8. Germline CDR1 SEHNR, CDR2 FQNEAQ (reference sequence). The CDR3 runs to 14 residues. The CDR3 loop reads CASSSGDREHGYTF. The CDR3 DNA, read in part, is TGTGCCAGCAGCTCTGGGGACAGAGAACATGGC.

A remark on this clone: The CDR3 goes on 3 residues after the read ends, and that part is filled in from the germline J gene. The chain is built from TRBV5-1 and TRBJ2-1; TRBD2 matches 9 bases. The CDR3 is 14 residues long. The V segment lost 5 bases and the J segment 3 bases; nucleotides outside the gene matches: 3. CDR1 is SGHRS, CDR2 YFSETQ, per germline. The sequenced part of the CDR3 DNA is TGCGCCAGCAGTTCAGCGGGGGGCTACAATGAG. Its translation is CASSSAGGYNE. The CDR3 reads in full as CASSSAGGYNEQFF.

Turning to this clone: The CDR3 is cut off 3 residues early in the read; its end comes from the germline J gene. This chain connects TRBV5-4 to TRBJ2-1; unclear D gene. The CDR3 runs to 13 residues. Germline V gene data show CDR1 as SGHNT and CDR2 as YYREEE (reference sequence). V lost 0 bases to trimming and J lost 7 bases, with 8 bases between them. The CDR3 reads CASSLDYRNEQFF. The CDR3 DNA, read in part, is TGTGCCAGCAGCTTGGACTACCGGAATGAG.

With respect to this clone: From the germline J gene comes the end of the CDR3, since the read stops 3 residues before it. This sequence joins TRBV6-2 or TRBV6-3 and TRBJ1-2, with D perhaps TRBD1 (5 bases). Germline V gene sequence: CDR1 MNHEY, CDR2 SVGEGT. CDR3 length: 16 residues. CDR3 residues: CASSFDGGLSSYDYTF. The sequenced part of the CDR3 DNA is TGTGCCAGCAGTTTCGACGGGGGGTTAAGTTCCTACGAC.

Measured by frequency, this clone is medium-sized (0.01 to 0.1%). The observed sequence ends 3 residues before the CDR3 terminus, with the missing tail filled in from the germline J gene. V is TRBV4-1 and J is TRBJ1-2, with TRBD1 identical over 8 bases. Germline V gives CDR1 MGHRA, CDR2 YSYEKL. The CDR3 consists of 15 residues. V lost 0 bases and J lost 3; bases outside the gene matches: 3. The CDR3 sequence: CASSQENRGYYGYTF. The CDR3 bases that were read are TGCGCCAGCAGCCAAGAGAACAGGGGGTACTATGGC.

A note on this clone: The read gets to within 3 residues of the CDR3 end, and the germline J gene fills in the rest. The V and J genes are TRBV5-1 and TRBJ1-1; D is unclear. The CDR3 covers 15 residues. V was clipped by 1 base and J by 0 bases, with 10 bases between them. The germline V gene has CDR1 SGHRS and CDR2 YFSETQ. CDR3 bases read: TGCGCCAGCAGCTTGTGGAGGGCAGTGAACACTGAA. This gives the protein CASSLWRAVNTE. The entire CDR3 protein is CASSLWRAVNTEAFF.

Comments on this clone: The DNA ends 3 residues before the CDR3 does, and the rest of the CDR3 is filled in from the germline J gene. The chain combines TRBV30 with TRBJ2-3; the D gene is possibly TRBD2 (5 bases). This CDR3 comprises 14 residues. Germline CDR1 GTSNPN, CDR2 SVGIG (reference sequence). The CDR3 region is CACHHPAGSGTQYF. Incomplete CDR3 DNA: TGTGCCTGCCATCACCCGGCGGGCTCGGGGACG.

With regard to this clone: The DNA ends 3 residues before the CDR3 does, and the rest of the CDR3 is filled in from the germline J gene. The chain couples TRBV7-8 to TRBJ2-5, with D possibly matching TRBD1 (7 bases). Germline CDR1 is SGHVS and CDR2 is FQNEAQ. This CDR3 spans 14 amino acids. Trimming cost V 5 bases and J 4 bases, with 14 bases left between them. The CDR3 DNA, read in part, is TGTGCCAGCAGCCCAGACAGGGAGGTAGAGACC. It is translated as CASSPDREVET. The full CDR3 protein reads CASSPDREVETQYF.

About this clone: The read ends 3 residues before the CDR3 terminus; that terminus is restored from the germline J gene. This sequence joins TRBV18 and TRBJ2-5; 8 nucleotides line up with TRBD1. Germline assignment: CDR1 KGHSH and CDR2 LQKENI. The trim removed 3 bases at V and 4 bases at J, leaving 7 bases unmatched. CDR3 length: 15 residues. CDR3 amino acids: CASSPLTGDGETQYF. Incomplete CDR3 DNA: TGTGCCAGCTCACCCCTGACAGGGGATGGAGAGACC.

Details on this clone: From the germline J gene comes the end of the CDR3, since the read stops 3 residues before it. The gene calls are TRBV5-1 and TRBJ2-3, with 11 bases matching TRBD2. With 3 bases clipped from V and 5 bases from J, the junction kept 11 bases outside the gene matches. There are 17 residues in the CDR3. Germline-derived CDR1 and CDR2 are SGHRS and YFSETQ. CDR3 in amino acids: CASSSRLAGGRGDTQYF. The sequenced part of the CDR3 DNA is TGCGCCAGCAGCTCACGGCTAGCGGGGGGACGTGGAGATACG.